This T cell receptor (beta chain) was sequenced in a study of tissue T cells after allogeneic stem cell transplantation. Profiling relied on immunoSEQ multiplex PCR, and the TCRdb table lists in-frame clones only, not all of them. The table lists a few thousand clones, under 60% of them singletons. After removal of 4 bases from V and 2 bases from J, the junction contained 4 bases not matched to a gene. CDR3 length: 15 amino acids. Germline V gene lookup returns CDR1 NNHNN and CDR2 SYGAGS (reference sequence). This clone came up a few times. Mouse names are used for the genes. The CDR3 goes on 1 residue after the read ends, and that part is filled in from the germline J gene. Documented time point: mouse harvest day 14 after allogeneic transplant. Each mouse received 10^7 T-cell-depleted marrow cells plus 10^6 splenic CD5+ T cells by tail vein. Tissues came from B6→BALB/c major-mismatch GVHD mice at day 7 or 14.

The TCR originated in a female BALB/c mouse given C57BL/6 T cells with graft-versus-host disease after an allogeneic hematopoietic cell transplant. The chain is built from TRBV13-2 and TRBJ2-7, with TRBD2 identical over 12 bases. Sequenced material: lymph node tissue. The sequenced part of the CDR3 DNA is TGTGCCAGCGGTCTAGGACTGGGGGGGACCTATGAACAGTAC. It encodes CASGLGLGGTYEQY. From start to end, the CDR3 is CASGLGLGGTYEQYF.